Below, 21 T cell receptor beta chains from the same sample are listed, as sequenced in a study of breast tumors, draining lymph nodes, adjacent tissues (dated by TCRdb to the mid-2010s). Preparation of the library involved multiplex PCR. The sequencer listed for this sample is Illumina HiSeq 2000. TCRdb passed the public sequencing reads through fastp at Q25 and MiXCR, retaining productive beta sequences. Merged by CDR3 protein, the rows form single entries marked with the most common genes and DNA. Recorded for this sample are 190,000 or so distinct CDR3 sequences; roughly 31% of them occurred a single time. Of the sample, roughly 4.3% is held by the ten largest clones. The lymph node samples were taken from the axillary draining lymph nodes of breast cancer patients. The sample comprised axillary lymph node tissue. These receptors came from a female donor with breast cancer. Some clones in this sample may be carry-over from other donors' samples.

This clonotype was seen a handful of times. This may be a read error, as it is one base from a much larger clone. The chain recombines TRBV12-3 or TRBV12-4 with TRBJ2-2; D is ambiguous. V lost 3 bases to trimming and J lost 2 bases, with 10 bases between them. This CDR3 is built from 15 residues. The CDR3 DNA reads TGTGCCAGCAGTTTCTCCTGGCTCAACACCGGGGAGCTGTTTTTT. Translated: CASSFSWLNTGELFF.

This clonotype showed up just once. J is TRBJ1-6 and V is TRBV29-1; D unresolved. CDR1 is SQVTM, CDR2 ANQGSEA, per germline. V lost 6 bases, J lost 7 bases, and 16 bases lay in between. The CDR3 runs to 14 residues. This CDR3 is CSVGVGSPNSPLHF. CDR3 DNA: TGCAGCGTAGGAGTCGGATCTCCCAATTCACCCCTCCACTTT.

This clonotype appeared many times. The chain links TRBV6-1 to TRBJ2-7; the D gene is possibly TRBD1 (6 bases). The V end was cut by 7 bases, the J end by 2 bases, with 12 bases between. This CDR3 has 13 residues. Germline V gene lookup returns CDR1 MNHNS and CDR2 SASEGT. The CDR3 nucleotides are TGTGCCAGCAACGCACAGGGTCCCTACGAGCAGTACTTC. Protein product: CASNAQGPYEQYF.

The chain joins TRBV20-1 to TRBJ2-5; 13 nucleotides agree with TRBD2. Trimming removed 1 base from V and 6 bases from J; junction bases left unmatched: 11. The CDR3 contains 17 residues. Per the germline V gene, CDR1 is DFQATT and CDR2 is SNEGSKA (reference sequence). CDR3 protein: CSARGTSGGSETKTQYF. The CDR3 DNA sequence: TGCAGTGCTAGAGGGACTAGCGGGGGCTCCGAAACAAAGACCCAGTACTTC.

This clonotype was picked up many times. This chain uses TRBV20-1 with TRBJ2-3; the match to TRBD2 covers 7 bases. The CDR3 spans 14 residues. The V segment lost 1 base and the J segment 3 bases; nucleotides outside the gene matches: 4. CDR1 and CDR2 from the germline V gene are DFQATT and SNEGSKA (reference sequence). As DNA, the CDR3 is TGCAGTGCTAGAGGTCTAGCGGTAACAGATACGCAGTATTTT. As protein: CSARGLAVTDTQYF.

This clonotype was seen many times. The chain joins TRBV20-1 to TRBJ2-1, with 7 positions matching TRBD2. Germline CDR1 and CDR2: DFQATT and SNEGSKA (reference sequence). The V and J ends lost 2 bases and 4 bases, in that order; junction bases with no gene match: 8. CDR3 length equals 15 residues. In nucleotides, the CDR3 is TGCAGTGCTAGAATGAGCGGGACCCCATACAATGAGCAGTTCTTC. This codes for CSARMSGTPYNEQFF.

This clonotype was detected ten times or more. The V call is TRBV11-3, the J call TRBJ2-5; no clear D. Germline V lookup: CDR1 SGHNT, CDR2 YENEEA. The V gene lost 4 bases and the J gene lost 0 bases, with 6 bases spanning the gap. CDR3 length: 13 residues. The CDR3 region has the DNA TGTGCCAGCAGCTATCGATACCAAGAGACCCAGTACTTC. Its translation: CASSYRYQETQYF. Based on the CDR3 plus reference TRBV11-3 and TRBJ2-5, the full variable domain is EAGVVQSPRYKIIEKKQPVAFWCNPISGHNTLYWYLQNLGQGPELLIRYENEEAVDDSQLPKDRFSAERLKGVDSTLKIQPAELGDSAVYLCASSYRYQETQYFGPGTRLLVL.

The chain carries TRBV20-1 and TRBJ1-1; no clear D. The V gene lost 1 base and the J gene lost 2 bases, with 11 bases spanning the gap. In germline, CDR1 is DFQATT, CDR2 SNEGSKA (reference sequence). CDR3 size: 14 residues. The CDR3 is CSARGSRGNTEAFF. CDR3 DNA sequence: TGCAGTGCTAGAGGCTCTCGGGGTAACACTGAAGCTTTCTTT.

This clonotype was seen ten or more times. This sequence joins TRBV6-5 and TRBJ2-7; 9 bases line up with TRBD2. There are 15 residues in the CDR3. Germline V gene lookup returns CDR1 MNHEY and CDR2 SVGAGI. J gave up 4 bases and V 5 bases, and 9 bases lay outside the gene matches. The CDR3 region has the DNA TGTGCCAGCAGTCACGTTTGGCGGGGGGGATACGAGCAGTACTTC. Encoded protein: CASSHVWRGGYEQYF.

In its sample, this clonotype was seen a few times. With a much larger clone just one base away, this may be a read error. The chain links TRBV7-9 to TRBJ1-2; TRBD1 matches 7 bases. CDR3 length: 15 residues. Germline V gene sequence: CDR1 SEHNR, CDR2 FQNEAQ (reference sequence). The CDR3 here is CASSLGQGGPSGYPF. The CDR3 DNA is TGTGCCAGCAGCTTAGGACAGGGAGGACCTAGCGGCTACCCCTTC.

This sequence joins TRBV7-8 and TRBJ2-3; D perhaps matches TRBD2 (6 bases). The germline gives CDR1 SGHVS, CDR2 FQNEAQ. This CDR3 spans 15 amino acids. V was trimmed by 1 base and J by 11 bases, leaving 19 bases between them. CDR3 amino acids: CASSLGGLINNEQYF. CDR3 sequence (DNA): TGTGCCAGCAGCTTAGGTGGACTAATCAACAATGAGCAGTATTTT.

Comments on this clonotype: One junction end does not reproduce the germline sequence, and a read error may be involved. The V call is TRBV18, the J call TRBJ2-7, with 7 bases aligning to TRBD1. The CDR3 runs to 14 residues. Germline CDR1 is KGHSH and CDR2 is LQKENI. The CDR3 DNA follows: TGTGCCAGCCCACCACGAACAGGGGCCCACGAGCAGTACTTC. Residues: CASPPRTGAHEQYF.

This clonotype has a count of ten or more. The chain is built from TRBV2 and TRBJ1-2; D is undetermined. The germline V gene has CDR1 SNHLY and CDR2 FYNNEI. Trimming cost V 2 bases and J 1 base, with 8 bases left between them. The CDR3 totals 14 residues. For the CDR3, the DNA is TGTGCCAGCAGTGAAAGCGGCAGTAACTATGGCTACACCTTC. It is translated as CASSESGSNYGYTF.

The J gene is TRBJ2-1, the V gene TRBV5-1; 7 bases agree with TRBD1. V shed 2 bases, J shed 5 bases, and the junction held 7 bases outside the gene matches. CDR3 length equals 15 residues. From germline, CDR1 is SGHRS and CDR2 YFSETQ. This CDR3 is CASSLGGWAHNEQFF. As DNA, the CDR3 is TGCGCCAGCAGCTTAGGGGGCTGGGCCCACAATGAGCAGTTCTTC.

The rearrangement uses TRBV5-5 and TRBJ2-5; TRBD2 matches at 8 bases. V shed 3 bases, J shed 3 bases, and the junction held 7 bases outside the gene matches. From germline, CDR1 is SGHKS and CDR2 YYEKEE (reference sequence). The CDR3 runs to 15 residues. The CDR3 reads CASSSGLAVEETQYF. DNA of the CDR3: TGTGCCAGCAGCTCTGGACTAGCAGTAGAAGAGACCCAGTACTTC.

As to this clonotype: The junction shows a germline mismatch at one end, possibly a read error. J is TRBJ1-6 and V is TRBV4-2, with 7 bases aligning to TRBD1. The V gene's germline CDR1 is LGHNA and CDR2 YNFKEQ. The CDR3 loop spans 13 amino acids. DNA of the CDR3: TGTGTCAGCAGCCTGGGACAGCGGATGGCCCTCCACTTT. Translated, it gives CVSSLGQRMALHF.

This clonotype has ten or more counts. The chain carries TRBV7-8 and TRBJ2-7; TRBD2 matches 8 bases. This CDR3 has 14 amino acids. The V and J ends lost 7 bases and 5 bases, in that order; junction bases with no gene match: 10. CDR1 SGHVS and CDR2 FQNEAQ come from the germline V gene. CDR3 residues: CASTPGGRRDEQYF. The CDR3 nucleotides are TGTGCCAGCACCCCCGGCGGGAGGCGGGACGAGCAGTACTTC.

With respect to this clonotype: A much bigger clone sits one base away, suggesting this may be a read error. The chain couples TRBV5-1 to TRBJ2-2, with D tentatively TRBD2 (6 bases). Germline V gives CDR1 SGHRS, CDR2 YFSETQ. The CDR3 totals 14 residues. CDR3 region: CASRGGANTGELLF. The CDR3 DNA follows: TGCGCCAGCAGGGGCGGGGCGAACACCGGGGAGCTGCTTTTT.

This clonotype was detected ten times or more. The V call is TRBV5-8, the J call TRBJ2-3; 9 bases map to TRBD1. CDR1 is SGHTS and CDR2 is YDEGEE in the germline V gene. Trimming cost V 3 bases and J 6 bases; bases outside gene matches: 8. CDR3 length: 15 amino acids. The CDR3 region has the DNA TGTGCCAGCAGCTCATACAGGGGGCGCGGGGATACGCAGTATTTT. Its protein is CASSSYRGRGDTQYF.

This clonotype was observed a few times. A much larger clone is a single base away; this may be a read error. The gene calls are TRBV20-1 and TRBJ2-1; D is possibly TRBD1 (5 bases). The CDR3 is made up of 12 amino acids. V lost 6 bases to trimming and J lost 15 bases, with 21 bases between them. Germline CDR1 DFQATT, CDR2 SNEGSKA (reference sequence). The CDR3 reads CSALGWGRVAFF. DNA of the CDR3: TGCAGTGCCCTAGGGTGGGGCAGGGTGGCGTTCTTC.

This clonotype came up many times. This chain joins TRBV15 and TRBJ1-4; D is perhaps TRBD1 (5 bases). The germline V and J ends were trimmed by 5 bases and 5 bases, with 9 bases remaining between them. CDR3 length: 13 residues. The V gene's germline CDR1 is LNHNV and CDR2 YYDKDF (reference sequence). The CDR3 DNA reads as TGTGCCACCAGCCGGGACTTAAATGAAAAACTGTTTTTT. Its protein is CATSRDLNEKLFF.